There are a few counts of the clone carrying this T cell receptor beta chain. This sample is drawn from a study of cytomegalovirus exposure and HLA in healthy donors. V trimming: 6 bases; J trimming: 1 base; junction bases outside the gene matches: 5. The CDR3 length is 14 residues. Per germline, CDR1 MNHNS and CDR2 SASEGT. The PCR ran on 60 Vbeta and 13 Jbeta primers. This table comes from immunoSEQ multiplex PCR, and its TCRdb copy is limited to in-frame clones, with some not included. Here the sample spans roughly 110,000 clones, about 70% being singletons. The V and J genes are TRBV6-1 and TRBJ1-1, with 7 bases lining up with TRBD1. The specimen sequenced was PBMCs. The sequence derives from a boy between 5 and 17 years old in good health and CMV-seronegative. CDR3 bases: TGTGCCAGCAGAGGAGGACAGGCGAACACTGAAGCTTTCTTT. Encoded protein: CASRGGQANTEAFF.